This note documents a single T cell receptor beta chain sequence. These data are taken from a study of PD-1 blockade in classical Hodgkin lymphoma. CDR1 SEHNR and CDR2 FQNEAQ come from the germline V gene (reference sequence). Trimming took off 4 bases at V and 3 bases at J, with 16 bases between the two ends. The CDR3 is made up of 15 amino acids. Sequencing was performed with immunoSEQ multiplex PCR; in TCRdb, only in-frame clones are kept and a portion is missing. The sample includes about 21,000 clones, about 80% of them seen just once. Time point defined: newly diagnosed, previously untreated cHL patient sample. Purification of CD4+ T cells from thawed PBMCs was performed via magnetic negative selection. Comparison PBMCs came from previously untreated, newly diagnosed classical Hodgkin lymphoma patients.

The TCR was taken from a human donor with classical Hodgkin lymphoma. The chain combines TRBV7-9 with TRBJ2-7; the D gene is possibly TRBD2 (6 bases). Input material: CD4+ T cells from blood. CDR3 nucleotides: TGTGCCAGCAGCTCCGGGTCTAGCGCTTTCTACGAGCAGTACTTC. This translates into CASSSGSSAFYEQYF.